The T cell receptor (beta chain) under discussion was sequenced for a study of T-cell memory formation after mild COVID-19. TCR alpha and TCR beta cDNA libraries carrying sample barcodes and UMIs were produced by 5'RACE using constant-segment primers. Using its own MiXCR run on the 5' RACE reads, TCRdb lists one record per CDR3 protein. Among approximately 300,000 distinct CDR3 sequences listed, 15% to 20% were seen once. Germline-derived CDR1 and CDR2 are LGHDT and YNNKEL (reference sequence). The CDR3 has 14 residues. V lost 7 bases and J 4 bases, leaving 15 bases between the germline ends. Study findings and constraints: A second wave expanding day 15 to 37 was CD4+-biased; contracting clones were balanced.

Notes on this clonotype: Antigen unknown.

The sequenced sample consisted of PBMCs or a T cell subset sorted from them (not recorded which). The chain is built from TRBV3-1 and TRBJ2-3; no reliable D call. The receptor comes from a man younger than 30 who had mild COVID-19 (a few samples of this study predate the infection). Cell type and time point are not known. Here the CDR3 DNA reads TGTGCCAGCACCCTGGGAAAGGTGGCAGATACGCAGTATTTT. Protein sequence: CASTLGKVADTQYF.